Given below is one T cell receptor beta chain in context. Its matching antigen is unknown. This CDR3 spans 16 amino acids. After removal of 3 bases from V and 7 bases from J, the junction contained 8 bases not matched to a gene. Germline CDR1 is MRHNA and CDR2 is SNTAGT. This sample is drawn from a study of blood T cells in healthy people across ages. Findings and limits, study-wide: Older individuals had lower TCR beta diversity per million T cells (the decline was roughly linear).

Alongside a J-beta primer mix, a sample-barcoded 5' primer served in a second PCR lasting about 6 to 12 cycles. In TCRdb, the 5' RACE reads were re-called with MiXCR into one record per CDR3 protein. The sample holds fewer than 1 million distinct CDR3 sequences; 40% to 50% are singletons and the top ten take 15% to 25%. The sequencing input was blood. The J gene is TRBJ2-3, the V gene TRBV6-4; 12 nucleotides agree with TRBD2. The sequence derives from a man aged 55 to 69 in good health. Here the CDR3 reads CASSESTSGGPNTQYF. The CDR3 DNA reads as TGTGCCAGCAGTGAGAGTACTAGCGGGGGGCCTAATACGCAGTATTTT.